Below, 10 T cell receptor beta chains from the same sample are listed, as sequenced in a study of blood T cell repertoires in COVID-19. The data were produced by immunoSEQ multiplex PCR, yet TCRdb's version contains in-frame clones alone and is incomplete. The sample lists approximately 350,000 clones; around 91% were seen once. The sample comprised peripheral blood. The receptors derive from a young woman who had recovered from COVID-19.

CDR3 bases: TGTGCCAGTAGTATAGATTATTATCAGCCCCAGCATTTT. Residues: CASSIDYYQPQHF. The V call is TRBV19, the J call TRBJ1-5; D is unresolved. There are 13 residues in the CDR3. V dropped 0 bases and J dropped 5 bases, with 5 bases sitting between them. Germline CDR1 reads LNHDA; CDR2 reads SQIVND (reference sequence).

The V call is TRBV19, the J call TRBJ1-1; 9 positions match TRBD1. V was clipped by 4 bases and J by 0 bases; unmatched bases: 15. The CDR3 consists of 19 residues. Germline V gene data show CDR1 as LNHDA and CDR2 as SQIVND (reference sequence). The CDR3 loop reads CASSKGTGNPTPMNTEAFF. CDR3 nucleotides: TGTGCCAGTAGTAAGGGGACAGGGAATCCAACCCCCATGAACACTGAAGCTTTCTTT.

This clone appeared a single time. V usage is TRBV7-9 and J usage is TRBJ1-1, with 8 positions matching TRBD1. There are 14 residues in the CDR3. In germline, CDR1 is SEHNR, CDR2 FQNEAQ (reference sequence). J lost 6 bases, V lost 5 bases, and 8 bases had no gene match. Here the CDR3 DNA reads TGTGCCAGCAGCAGTGACAGGGGTAGGGCTGAAGCTTTCTTT. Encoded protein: CASSSDRGRAEAFF.

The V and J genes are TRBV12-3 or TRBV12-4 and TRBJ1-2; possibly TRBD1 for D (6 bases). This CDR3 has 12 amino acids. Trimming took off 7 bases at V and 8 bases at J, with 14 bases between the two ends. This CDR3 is CASMDGGRGYTF. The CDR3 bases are TGTGCCAGCATGGACGGGGGGCGAGGCTACACCTTC.

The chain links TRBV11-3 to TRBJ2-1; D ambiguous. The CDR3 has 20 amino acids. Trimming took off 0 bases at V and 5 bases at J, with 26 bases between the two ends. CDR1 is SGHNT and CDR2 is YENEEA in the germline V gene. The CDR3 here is CASSLDRGLTAPLVHNEQFF. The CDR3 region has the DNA TGTGCCAGCAGCTTAGATCGAGGCCTCACCGCGCCCCTGGTCCACAATGAGCAGTTCTTC.

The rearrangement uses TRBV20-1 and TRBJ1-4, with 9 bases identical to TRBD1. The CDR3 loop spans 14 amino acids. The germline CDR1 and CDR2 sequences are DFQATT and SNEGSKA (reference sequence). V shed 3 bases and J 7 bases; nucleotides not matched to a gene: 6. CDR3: CSASVRQGGEKLFF. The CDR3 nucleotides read TGCAGTGCTAGTGTACGACAGGGGGGTGAAAAACTGTTTTTT.

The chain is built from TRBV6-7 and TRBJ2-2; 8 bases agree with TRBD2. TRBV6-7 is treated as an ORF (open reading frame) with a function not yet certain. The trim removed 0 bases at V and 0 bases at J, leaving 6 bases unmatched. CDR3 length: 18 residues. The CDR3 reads CASSYSTETSANTGELFF. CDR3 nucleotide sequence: TGTGCCAGCAGTTACTCGACGGAGACTAGCGCGAACACCGGGGAGCTGTTTTTT.

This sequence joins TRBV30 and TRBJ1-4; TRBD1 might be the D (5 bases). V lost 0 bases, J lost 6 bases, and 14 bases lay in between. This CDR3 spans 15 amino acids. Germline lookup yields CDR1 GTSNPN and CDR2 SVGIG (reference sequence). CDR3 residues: CAWSVRSRDDEKLFF. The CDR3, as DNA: TGTGCCTGGAGTGTCCGATCCAGGGATGATGAAAAACTGTTTTTT.

CDR3 loop: CASSDSVRAYMDYEQYV. As DNA, the CDR3 is TGTGCCAGCAGTGATTCAGTGAGGGCCTACATGGACTACGAGCAGTACGTC. The chain carries TRBV2 and TRBJ2-7, with D perhaps TRBD2 (5 bases). CDR3 length: 17 residues. CDR1 and CDR2 (germline): SNHLY, FYNNEI. V shed 3 bases and J shed 3 bases, with 21 bases lying between them.

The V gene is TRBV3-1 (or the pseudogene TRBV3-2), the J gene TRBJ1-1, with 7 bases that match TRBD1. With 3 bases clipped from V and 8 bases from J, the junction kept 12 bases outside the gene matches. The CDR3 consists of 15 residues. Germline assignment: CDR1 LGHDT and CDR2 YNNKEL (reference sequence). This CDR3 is CASSQVSLQGQEAFF. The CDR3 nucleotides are TGTGCCAGCAGCCAGGTTAGTTTACAGGGGCAGGAAGCTTTCTTT.